This TCR beta chain was observed in a study of cytomegalovirus exposure and HLA in healthy donors. Study-level information: Out of 398 genotyped donors, about 81% belonged to the Caucasian-associated ancestry cluster.

The PCR contained 60 Vbeta and 13 Jbeta primers. Data came from immunoSEQ multiplex PCR; TCRdb stores just in-frame clones and leaves some out. The table lists some 120,000 clones, around 77% of them singletons, with about 13% in the top ten. Sequenced material: PBMCs. This TCR came from a middle-aged woman in good health and CMV-seropositive.

This chain's CDR3 is CASTGGIQTEAFF. CDR3 DNA sequence: TGTGCCAGCACGGGAGGGATTCAGACTGAAGCTTTCTTT. This sequence joins TRBV6-5 and TRBJ1-1; D gene uncertain. There are 13 residues in the CDR3. Per germline, CDR1 MNHEY and CDR2 SVGAGI. V gave up 7 bases and J gave up 5 bases, with 14 bases separating them.